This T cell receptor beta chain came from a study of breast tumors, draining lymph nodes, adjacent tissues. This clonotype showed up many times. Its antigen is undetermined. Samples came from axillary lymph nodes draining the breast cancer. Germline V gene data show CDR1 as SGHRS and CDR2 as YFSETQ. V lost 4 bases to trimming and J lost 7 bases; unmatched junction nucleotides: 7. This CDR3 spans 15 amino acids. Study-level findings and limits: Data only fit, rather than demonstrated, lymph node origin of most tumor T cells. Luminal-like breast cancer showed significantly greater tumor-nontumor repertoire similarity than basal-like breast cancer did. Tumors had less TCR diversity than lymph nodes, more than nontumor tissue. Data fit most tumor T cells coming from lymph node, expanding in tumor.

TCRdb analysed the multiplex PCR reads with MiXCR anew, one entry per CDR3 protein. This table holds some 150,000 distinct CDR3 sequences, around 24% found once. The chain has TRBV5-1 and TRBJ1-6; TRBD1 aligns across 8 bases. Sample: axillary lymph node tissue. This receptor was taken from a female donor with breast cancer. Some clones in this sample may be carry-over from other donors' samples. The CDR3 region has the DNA TGCGCCAGCAGCCTACTGACAGGGGCCAATTCACCCCTCCACTTT. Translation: CASSLLTGANSPLHF.